The 9 T cell receptor beta chains below were found in one sample sequenced in a study of blood T cell repertoires in COVID-19. This table comes from immunoSEQ multiplex PCR, and its TCRdb copy is limited to in-frame clones, with some not included. The table has 65,000 to 85,000 clones, around nine tenths seen once; the top ten hold approximately 11%. The sequencing sample was made of peripheral blood. All receptors come from a woman under 30 with acute or convalescent COVID-19.

The chain carries TRBV11-2 and TRBJ2-7; 10 positions agree with TRBD1. The trim removed 5 bases at V and 4 bases at J, leaving 2 bases unmatched. The CDR3 runs 13 residues. Germline V lookup: CDR1 SGHAT, CDR2 FQNNGV. CDR3 coding DNA: TGTGCCAGCAGCCGGGACAGGGGATACGAGCAGTACTTC. Its protein product is CASSRDRGYEQYF.

This clone was seen only a few times. The chain couples TRBV4-1 to TRBJ2-3; possibly TRBD2 for D (5 bases). V was trimmed by 2 bases and J by 2 bases, leaving 17 bases between them. Per the germline V gene, CDR1 is MGHRA and CDR2 is YSYEKL. This CDR3 region has 17 residues. The CDR3 DNA reads as TGCGCCAGCAGCCAAACCCGAGGCGGGCAGTACACAGATACGCAGTATTTT. It encodes CASSQTRGGQYTDTQYF.

The chain has TRBV7-9 and TRBJ1-3; D perhaps matches TRBD1 (6 bases). V was clipped by 4 bases and J by 1 base, with 11 bases between them. CDR1 and CDR2 (germline): SEHNR, FQNEAQ (reference sequence). The CDR3 loop spans 15 amino acids. CDR3 residues: CASSSAGDSGNTIYF. The DNA for the CDR3 is TGTGCCAGCAGCTCAGCAGGGGATTCTGGAAACACCATATATTTT.

The chain links TRBV28 to TRBJ1-2; perhaps TRBD1 as D (6 bases). V lost 6 bases to trimming and J lost 8 bases, with 16 bases between them. Germline CDR1 is MDHEN and CDR2 is SYDVKM. This CDR3 region has 13 residues. The CDR3 DNA reads as TGTGCCAGCAGCCCCCCCCAGGGGTGGGGCTACACCTTC. It is translated as CASSPPQGWGYTF.

This sequence joins TRBV28 and TRBJ1-5; 7 bases match TRBD1. CDR1 and CDR2 (germline): MDHEN, SYDVKM. The trim removed 5 bases at V and 0 bases at J, leaving 7 bases unmatched. The CDR3 covers 16 residues. DNA for the CDR3: TGTGCCAGCAGTCCATCGACAGGGAGTAGCAATCAGCCCCAGCATTTT. Protein product: CASSPSTGSSNQPQHF.

The rearrangement joins TRBV11-2 to TRBJ2-1; 12 positions match TRBD2. Germline V gene sequence: CDR1 SGHAT, CDR2 FQNNGV. The CDR3 spans 18 residues. Trimming took 2 bases from V and 6 from J; bases not matched to a gene: 11. CDR3 sequence (DNA): TGTGCCAGCAGCTTACGGGACCGGAGACTAGCGGGGGCCAATGAGCAGTTCTTC. Translated, it gives CASSLRDRRLAGANEQFF.

The chain uses TRBV6-2 or TRBV6-3 and TRBJ2-7; D gene uncertain. The V end lost 5 bases, the J end lost 2 bases, and 19 bases lay between the germline ends. There are 16 residues in the CDR3. Germline V gene lookup returns CDR1 MNHEY and CDR2 SVGEGT. The CDR3 region has the DNA TGTGCCAGCAGTCCCATTCGTGGCGGAATTGCCTACGAGCAGTACTTC. Its protein product is CASSPIRGGIAYEQYF.

The V call is TRBV27, the J call TRBJ2-5; D gene unclear. V lost 5 bases and J 3 bases, leaving 22 bases between the germline ends. Germline CDR1 is MNHEY and CDR2 is SMNVEV (reference sequence). The CDR3 has 17 amino acids. CDR3 residues: CASSQNQVQLYEETQYF. CDR3 DNA: TGTGCCAGCAGTCAAAATCAGGTCCAGCTCTATGAAGAGACCCAGTACTTC.

The chain recombines TRBV20-1 with TRBJ2-4; perhaps TRBD1 as D (5 bases). CDR1 DFQATT and CDR2 SNEGSKA come from the germline V gene (reference sequence). This CDR3 is 14 amino acids long. V lost 3 bases to trimming and J lost 1 base, with 10 bases between them. Here the CDR3 reads CSASLGVAKNIQYF. The CDR3 DNA reads as TGCAGTGCTAGTCTAGGGGTCGCCAAAAACATTCAGTACTTC.